The rows below give T cell receptor beta chains drawn from one sample of a study of spatial heterogeneity in lung cancer. TCRdb called the 5' RACE reads again in MiXCR, with one record for every CDR3 protein. The sample consists of 8,500 to 13,000 distinct CDR3 sequences, 9.5% to 15% of them appearing once. The sample in question was lung tumor tissue, obtained at surgery. All receptors derive from a male donor with early-stage non-small cell lung cancer. Both conserved end residues are part of each CDR3. A D gene is named only where the DNA matches it firmly. Clone size appears in some rows only: once, few, many, or a class for an expanded clone.

v_gene: TRBV10-1
j_gene: TRBJ2-5
abundance: -
d_gene: -
len: 15
CDR3aa: CASSESGTFQETQYF
CDR3nt: TGCGCCAGCAGTGAGTCGGGCACCTTCCAAGAGACCCAGTACTTC

v_gene: TRBV4-3
j_gene: TRBJ2-2
abundance: many
d_gene: -
len: 17
CDR3aa: CASSQDLGAISTGELFF
CDR3nt: TGCGCCAGCAGCCAAGATTTAGGGGCAATATCCACCGGGGAGCTGTTTTTT

v_gene: TRBV7-2
j_gene: TRBJ1-6
abundance: many
d_gene: -
len: 15
CDR3aa: CASSQMGVGNSPLHF
CDR3nt: TGTGCCAGCAGCCAAATGGGGGTCGGAAATTCACCCCTCCACTTT

v_gene: TRBV10-3
j_gene: TRBJ1-4
abundance: few
d_gene: TRBD1
len: 16
CDR3aa: CAISDPADRGNEKLFF
CDR3nt: TGTGCCATCAGTGACCCGGCGGACAGGGGCAATGAAAAACTGTTTTTT

v_gene: TRBV29-1
j_gene: TRBJ2-5
abundance: -
d_gene: TRBD1
len: 13
CDR3aa: CSVPDRARGTQYF
CDR3nt: TGCAGCGTCCCGGACAGGGCTCGGGGGACCCAGTACTTC

v_gene: TRBV7-2
j_gene: TRBJ2-3
abundance: -
d_gene: TRBD2
len: 12
CDR3aa: CASSSSGESQYF
CDR3nt: TGTGCCAGCAGCTCTAGCGGGGAATCGCAGTATTTT

v_gene: TRBV5-5
j_gene: TRBJ2-7
abundance: many
d_gene: TRBD1
len: 14
CDR3aa: CASSQTGGVNEQYF
CDR3nt: TGTGCCAGCAGCCAGACAGGGGGAGTCAACGAGCAGTACTTC

v_gene: TRBV7-2
j_gene: TRBJ2-7
abundance: -
d_gene: -
len: 12
CDR3aa: CASSPGLGEQYF
CDR3nt: TGTGCCAGCAGCCCAGGTCTAGGGGAGCAGTACTTC

v_gene: TRBV5-4
j_gene: TRBJ2-2
abundance: -
d_gene: TRBD2
len: 15
CDR3aa: CASSLPGGYTGELFF
CDR3nt: TGTGCCAGCAGCTTGCCGGGGGGATACACCGGGGAGCTGTTTTTT

v_gene: TRBV12-3/TRBV12-4
j_gene: TRBJ2-5
abundance: -
d_gene: -
len: 14
CDR3aa: CASSSRDSGKTQYF
CDR3nt: TGTGCCAGCAGTTCCCGGGACTCTGGAAAGACCCAGTACTTC

v_gene: TRBV6-2/TRBV6-3
j_gene: TRBJ1-5
abundance: many
d_gene: -
len: 13
CDR3aa: CASTAWGNQPQHF
CDR3nt: TGTGCCAGCACTGCGTGGGGGAATCAGCCCCAGCATTTT

v_gene: TRBV28
j_gene: TRBJ1-5
abundance: many
d_gene: -
len: 14
CDR3aa: CASSLMSRGKPQHF
CDR3nt: TGTGCCAGCAGTTTAATGAGCCGCGGGAAACCCCAGCATTTT

v_gene: TRBV5-5
j_gene: TRBJ1-5
abundance: many
d_gene: -
len: 14
CDR3aa: CASSLMGGNQPQHF
CDR3nt: TGTGCCAGCAGCTTGATGGGGGGCAATCAGCCCCAGCATTTT

v_gene: TRBV9
j_gene: TRBJ2-7
abundance: few
d_gene: TRBD1
len: 14
CDR3aa: CASSVGDSTYEQYF
CDR3nt: TGTGCCAGCAGCGTAGGGGACAGTACCTACGAGCAGTACTTC

v_gene: TRBV9
j_gene: TRBJ1-5
abundance: -
d_gene: -
len: 13
CDR3aa: CASSAGGGQPQHF
CDR3nt: TGTGCCAGCAGCGCCGGGGGAGGTCAGCCCCAGCATTTT

v_gene: TRBV28
j_gene: TRBJ1-3
abundance: -
d_gene: -
len: 14
CDR3aa: CASFPWGVGNTIYF
CDR3nt: TGTGCCAGCTTTCCATGGGGGGTCGGAAACACCATATATTTT

v_gene: TRBV5-4
j_gene: TRBJ2-1
abundance: few
d_gene: TRBD2
len: 15
CDR3aa: CASSSTRGGYNEQFF
CDR3nt: TGTGCCAGCAGCTCAACGCGGGGGGGATACAATGAGCAGTTCTTC